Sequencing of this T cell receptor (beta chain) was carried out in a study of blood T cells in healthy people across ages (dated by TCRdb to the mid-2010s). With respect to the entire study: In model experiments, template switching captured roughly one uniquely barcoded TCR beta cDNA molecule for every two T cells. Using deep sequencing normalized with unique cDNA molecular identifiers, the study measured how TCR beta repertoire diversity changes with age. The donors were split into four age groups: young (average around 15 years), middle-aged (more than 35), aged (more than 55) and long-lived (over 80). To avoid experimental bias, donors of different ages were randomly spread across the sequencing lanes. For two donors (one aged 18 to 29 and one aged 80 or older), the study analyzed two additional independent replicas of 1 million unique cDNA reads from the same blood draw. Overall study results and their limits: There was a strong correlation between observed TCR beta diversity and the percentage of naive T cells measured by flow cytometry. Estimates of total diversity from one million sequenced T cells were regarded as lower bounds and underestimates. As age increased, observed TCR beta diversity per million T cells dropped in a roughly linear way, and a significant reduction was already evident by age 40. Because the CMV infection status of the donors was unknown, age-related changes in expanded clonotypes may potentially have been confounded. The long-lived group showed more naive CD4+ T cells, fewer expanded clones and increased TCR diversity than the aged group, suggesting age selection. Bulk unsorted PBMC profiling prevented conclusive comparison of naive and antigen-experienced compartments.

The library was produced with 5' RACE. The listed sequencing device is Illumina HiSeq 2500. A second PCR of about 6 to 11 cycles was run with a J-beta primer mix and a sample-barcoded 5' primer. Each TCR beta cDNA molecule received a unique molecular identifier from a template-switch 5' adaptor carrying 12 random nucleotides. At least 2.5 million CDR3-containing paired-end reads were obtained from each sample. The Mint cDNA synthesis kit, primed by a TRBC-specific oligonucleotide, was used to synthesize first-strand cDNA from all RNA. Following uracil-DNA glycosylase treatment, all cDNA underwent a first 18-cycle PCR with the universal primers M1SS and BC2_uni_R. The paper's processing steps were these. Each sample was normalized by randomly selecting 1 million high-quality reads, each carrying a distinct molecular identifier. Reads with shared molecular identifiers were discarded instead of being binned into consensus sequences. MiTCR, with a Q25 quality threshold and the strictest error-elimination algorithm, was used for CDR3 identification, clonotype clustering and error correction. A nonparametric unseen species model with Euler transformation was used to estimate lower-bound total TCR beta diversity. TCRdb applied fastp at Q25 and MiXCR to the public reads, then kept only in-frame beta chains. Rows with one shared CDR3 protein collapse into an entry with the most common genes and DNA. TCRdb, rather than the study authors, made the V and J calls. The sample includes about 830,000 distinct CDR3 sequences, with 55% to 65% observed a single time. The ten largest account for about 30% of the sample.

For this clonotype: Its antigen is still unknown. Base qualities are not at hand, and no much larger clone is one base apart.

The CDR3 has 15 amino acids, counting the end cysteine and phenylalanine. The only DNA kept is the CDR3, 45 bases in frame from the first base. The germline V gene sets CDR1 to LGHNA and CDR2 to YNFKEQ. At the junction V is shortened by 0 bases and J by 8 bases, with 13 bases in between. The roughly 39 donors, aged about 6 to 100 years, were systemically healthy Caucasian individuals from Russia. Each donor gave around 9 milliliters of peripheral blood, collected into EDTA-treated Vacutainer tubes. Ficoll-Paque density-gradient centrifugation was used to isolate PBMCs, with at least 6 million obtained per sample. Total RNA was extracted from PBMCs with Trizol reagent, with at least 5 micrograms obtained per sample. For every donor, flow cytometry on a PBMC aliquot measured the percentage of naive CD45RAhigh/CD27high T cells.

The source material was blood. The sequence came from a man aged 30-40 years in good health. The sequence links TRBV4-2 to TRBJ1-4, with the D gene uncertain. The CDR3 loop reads CASSQDLRLKEKLFF. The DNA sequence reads TGTGCCAGCAGCCAAGATCTCCGTCTCAAGGAAAAACTGTTTTTT.